This entry lists 9 T cell receptor beta chains sequenced from one sample in a study of T cells after yellow fever vaccination (dated by TCRdb to the late 2010s). Receptor amplification or capture employed 5' RACE. Sequencing was performed on an Illumina HiSeq 2500. TCRdb trimmed the raw reads at Q25, called clones with MiXCR and kept productive beta chains. CDR3 protein duplicates are merged, each entry listing the most common genes and DNA. Here the sample has 500,000 to 550,000 distinct CDR3 sequences; around a fifth occur a single time. The top ten clones comprise about a sixth of the sample. The sample's treatment or condition label, decoded: live attenuated yellow fever vaccine strain. This sample comprised PBMCs, obtained approximately 22 days after the first yellow fever vaccination. The origin of the receptors is a man between 18 and 29 years old who received the YFV17D yellow fever vaccine.

This sequence joins TRBV5-1 and TRBJ2-6; D is ambiguous. Trimming left V 1 base short and J 2 bases short, with 10 bases between. Looked up from germline, CDR1 is SGHRS and CDR2 is YFSETQ. The CDR3 sequence is 16 residues long. The CDR3 region is CASSLIGRPGANVLTF. The CDR3 nucleotides are TGCGCCAGCAGCTTGATCGGGCGGCCTGGGGCCAACGTCCTGACTTTC.

The rearrangement uses TRBV4-1 and TRBJ2-7, with TRBD1 identical over 9 bases. Trimming took 1 base from V and 1 from J; bases not matched to a gene: 2. The CDR3 totals 15 residues. CDR1 is MGHRA, CDR2 YSYEKL, per germline. CDR3 amino acids: CASSQGQGGSYEQYF. Here the CDR3 DNA reads TGCGCCAGCAGCCAAGGACAGGGGGGATCCTACGAGCAGTACTTC.

The chain joins TRBV4-3 to TRBJ1-5; D gene unclear. The CDR3 is 15 amino acids. Trimming left V 4 bases short and J 5 bases short, with 15 bases between. CDR1 and CDR2 (germline): LGHNA, YSLEER. DNA of the CDR3: TGCGCCAGCAGCCGAGGGCCACAGAAGCATCAGCCCCAGCATTTT. Translating gives CASSRGPQKHQPQHF.

This chain connects TRBV12-3 or TRBV12-4 to TRBJ2-7; perhaps D is TRBD1 or TRBD2 (5 bases each). This CDR3 region has 16 residues. The V and J ends lost 8 bases and 2 bases respectively, with 22 bases between them. The CDR3 bases are TGTGCCAGCGATTCGGTACTGTCGGGGCCACCCTACGAGCAGTACGTC. Translating gives CASDSVLSGPPYEQYV.

The rearrangement uses TRBV12-3 or TRBV12-4 and TRBJ1-3; D might be TRBD1 (5 bases). The CDR3 is 15 amino acids. Deletions cut 4 bases from V and 0 bases from J, with 10 bases between. The CDR3 here is CASSSTVDSGNTIYF. The CDR3 DNA is TGTGCCAGCAGTTCGACAGTCGACTCTGGAAACACCATATATTTT.

This clonotype is a singleton in its sample. The J gene is TRBJ1-2, the V gene TRBV9; no reliable D call. From germline, CDR1 is SGDLS and CDR2 YYNGEE. V was pared by 4 bases and J by 1 base, with 14 bases between. The CDR3 is made up of 15 amino acids. DNA of the CDR3: TGTGCCAGCAGCTCAAGTGGTGTAGATAACTATGGCTACACCTTC. Amino acid sequence: CASSSSGVDNYGYTF.

This clonotype turned up a few times. J is TRBJ2-3 and V is TRBV30; D unclear. In germline, CDR1 is GTSNPN, CDR2 SVGIG (reference sequence). The CDR3 runs to 13 residues. Between the trimmed V and J ends, which lost 2 bases and 0 bases, there was a span of 6 bases. CDR3 amino acids: CAWSWDSTDTQYF. Here the CDR3 DNA reads TGTGCCTGGAGTTGGGATAGCACAGATACGCAGTATTTT. The whole variable domain, filled in from reference TRBV30 and TRBJ2-3, reads SQTIHQWPATLVQPVGSPLSLECTVEGTSNPNLYWYRQAAGRGLQLLFYSVGIGQISSEVPQNLSASRPQDRQFILSSKKLLLSDSGFYLCAWSWDSTDTQYFGPGTRLTVL.

This rearrangement joins TRBV20-1 to TRBJ2-7; 10 bases fit TRBD1. Trimming at V came to 6 bases and at J to 7 bases, leaving 15 bases not matched to a gene. There are 15 residues in the CDR3. Germline V gives CDR1 DFQATT, CDR2 SNEGSKA (reference sequence). The CDR3 nucleotides are TGCAGTGCGTCAATTCCCGGGACAGGGGTAAGAGAGCAGTACTTC. It specifies CSASIPGTGVREQYF.

This clonotype was counted a few times. The V call is TRBV4-2, the J call TRBJ2-1, with 9 bases fitting TRBD2. V lost 6 bases to trimming and J lost 7 bases; unmatched junction nucleotides: 13. CDR1 LGHNA and CDR2 YNFKEQ come from the germline V gene. This CDR3 spans 16 amino acids. The CDR3 here is CASSPGSGGTRNEQFF. CDR3 DNA: TGTGCCAGCAGTCCTGGCAGCGGGGGGACGAGGAATGAGCAGTTCTTC.